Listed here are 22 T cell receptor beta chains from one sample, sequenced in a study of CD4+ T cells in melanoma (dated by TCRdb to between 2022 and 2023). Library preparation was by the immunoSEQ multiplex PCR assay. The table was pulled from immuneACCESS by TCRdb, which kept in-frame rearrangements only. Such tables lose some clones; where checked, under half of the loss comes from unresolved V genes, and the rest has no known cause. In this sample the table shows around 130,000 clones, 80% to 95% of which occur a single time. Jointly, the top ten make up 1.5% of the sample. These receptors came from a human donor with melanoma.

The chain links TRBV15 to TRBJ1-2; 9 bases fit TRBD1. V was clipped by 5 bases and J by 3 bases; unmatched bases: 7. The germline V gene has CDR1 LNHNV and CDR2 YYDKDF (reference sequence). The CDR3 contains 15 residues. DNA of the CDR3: TGTGCCACCAGCGACCAACAGGGGGCATACTATGGCTACACCTTC. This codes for CATSDQQGAYYGYTF.

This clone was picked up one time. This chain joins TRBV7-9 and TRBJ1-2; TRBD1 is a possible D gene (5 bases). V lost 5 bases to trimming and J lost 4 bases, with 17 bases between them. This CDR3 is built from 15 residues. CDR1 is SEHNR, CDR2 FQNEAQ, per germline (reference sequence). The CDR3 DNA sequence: TGTGCCAGCAGCCGAAACGTGGACATCAGCTATGGCTACACCTTC. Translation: CASSRNVDISYGYTF.

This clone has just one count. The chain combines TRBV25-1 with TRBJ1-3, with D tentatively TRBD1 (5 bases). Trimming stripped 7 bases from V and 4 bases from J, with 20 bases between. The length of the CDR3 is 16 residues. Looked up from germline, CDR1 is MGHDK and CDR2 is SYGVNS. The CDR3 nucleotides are TGTGCCAGCAAGGGGAACGTGGGGTTGAGAGGAAACACCATATATTTT. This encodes CASKGNVGLRGNTIYF.

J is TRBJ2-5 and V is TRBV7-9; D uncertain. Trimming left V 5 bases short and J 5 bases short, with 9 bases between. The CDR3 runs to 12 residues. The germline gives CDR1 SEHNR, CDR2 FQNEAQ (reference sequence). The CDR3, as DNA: TGTGCCAGCAGCAAATATGCGGAGACCCAGTACTTC. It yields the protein CASSKYAETQYF.

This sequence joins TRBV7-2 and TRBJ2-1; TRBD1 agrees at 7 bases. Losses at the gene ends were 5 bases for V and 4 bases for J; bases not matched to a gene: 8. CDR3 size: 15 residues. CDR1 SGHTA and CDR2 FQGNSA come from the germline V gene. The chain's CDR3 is CASSPRTGQYNEQFF. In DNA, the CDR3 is TGTGCCAGCAGCCCAAGGACAGGCCAGTACAATGAGCAGTTCTTC.

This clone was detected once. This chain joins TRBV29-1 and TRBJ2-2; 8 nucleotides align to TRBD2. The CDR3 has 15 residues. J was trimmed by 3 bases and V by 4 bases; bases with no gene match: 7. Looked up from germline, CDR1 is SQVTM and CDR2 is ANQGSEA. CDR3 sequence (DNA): TGCAGCGTTGTTGGACAGCGGGGGCACACCGGGGAGCTGTTTTTT. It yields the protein CSVVGQRGHTGELFF.

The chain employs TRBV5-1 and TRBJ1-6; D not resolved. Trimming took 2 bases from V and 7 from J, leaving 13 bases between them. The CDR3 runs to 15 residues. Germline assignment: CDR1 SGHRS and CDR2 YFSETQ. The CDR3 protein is CASSFQTSANSPLHF. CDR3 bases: TGCGCCAGCAGCTTTCAGACTTCGGCGAATTCACCCCTCCACTTT.

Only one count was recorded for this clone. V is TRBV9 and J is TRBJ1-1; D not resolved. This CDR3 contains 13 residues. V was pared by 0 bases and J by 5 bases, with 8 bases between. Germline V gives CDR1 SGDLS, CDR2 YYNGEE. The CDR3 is CASSVALGTEAFF. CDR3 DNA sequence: TGTGCCAGCAGCGTAGCGTTGGGAACTGAAGCTTTCTTT.

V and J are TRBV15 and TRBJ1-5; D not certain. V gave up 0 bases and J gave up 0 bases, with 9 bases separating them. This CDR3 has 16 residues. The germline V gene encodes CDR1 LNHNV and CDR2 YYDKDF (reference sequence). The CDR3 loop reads CATSRDPQNSNQPQHF. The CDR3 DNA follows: TGTGCCACCAGCAGAGATCCACAGAATAGCAATCAGCCCCAGCATTTT.

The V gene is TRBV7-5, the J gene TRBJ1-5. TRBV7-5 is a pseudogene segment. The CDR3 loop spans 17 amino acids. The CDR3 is CARSLAGVRVPNQPQHF. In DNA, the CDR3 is TGTGCCAGAAGCCTGGCGGGAGTCCGGGTACCCAATCAGCCCCAGCATTTT.

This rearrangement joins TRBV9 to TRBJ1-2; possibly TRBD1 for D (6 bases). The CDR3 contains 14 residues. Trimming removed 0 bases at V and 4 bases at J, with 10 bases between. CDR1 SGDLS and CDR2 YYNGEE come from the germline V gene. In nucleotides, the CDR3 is TGTGCCAGCAGCGTAGCACAGGGTGGCTATGGCTACACCTTC. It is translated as CASSVAQGGYGYTF.

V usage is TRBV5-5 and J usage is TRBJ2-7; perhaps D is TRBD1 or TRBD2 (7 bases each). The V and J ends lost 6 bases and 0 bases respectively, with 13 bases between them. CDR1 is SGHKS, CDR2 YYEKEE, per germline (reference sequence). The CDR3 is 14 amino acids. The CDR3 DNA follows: TGTGCCAGCACCCGGGGGGACAGCTCCTACGAGCAGTACTTC. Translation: CASTRGDSSYEQYF.

DNA for the CDR3: TGTGCCAGTAGTGTGATAGCGAACGGGGGGGCCATCGAAGAGACCCAGTACTTC. This translates into CASSVIANGGAIEETQYF. The rearrangement joins TRBV19 to TRBJ2-5; 8 bases are a match to TRBD2. The CDR3 spans 18 residues. Germline lookup yields CDR1 LNHDA and CDR2 SQIVND (reference sequence). V lost 5 bases to trimming and J lost 3 bases; unmatched junction nucleotides: 17.

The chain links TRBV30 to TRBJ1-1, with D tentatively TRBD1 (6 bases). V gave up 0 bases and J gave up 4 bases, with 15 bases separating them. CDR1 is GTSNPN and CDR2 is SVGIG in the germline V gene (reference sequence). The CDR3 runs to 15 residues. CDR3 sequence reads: CAWSVPGARVTEAFF. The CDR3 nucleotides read TGTGCCTGGAGTGTTCCGGGGGCCAGAGTCACTGAAGCTTTCTTT. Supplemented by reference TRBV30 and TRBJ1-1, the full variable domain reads SQTIHQWPATLVQPVGSPLSLECTVEGTSNPNLYWYRQAAGRGLQLLFYSVGIGQISSEVPQNLSASRPQDRQFILSSKKLLLSDSGFYLCAWSVPGARVTEAFFGQGTRLTVV.

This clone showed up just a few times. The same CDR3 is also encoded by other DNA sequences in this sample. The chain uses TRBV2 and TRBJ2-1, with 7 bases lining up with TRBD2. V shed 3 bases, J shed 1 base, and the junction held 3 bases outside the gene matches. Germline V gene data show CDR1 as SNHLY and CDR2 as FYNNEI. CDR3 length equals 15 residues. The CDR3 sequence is CASSDSGGSYNEQFF. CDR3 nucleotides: TGTGCCAGCAGTGATTCGGGGGGATCCTACAATGAGCAGTTCTTC.

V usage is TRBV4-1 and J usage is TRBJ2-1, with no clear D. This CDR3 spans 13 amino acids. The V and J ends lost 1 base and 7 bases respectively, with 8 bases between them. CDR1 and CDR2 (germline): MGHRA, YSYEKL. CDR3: CASSQVNGNEQFF. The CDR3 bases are TGCGCCAGCAGCCAAGTAAACGGAAATGAGCAGTTCTTC.

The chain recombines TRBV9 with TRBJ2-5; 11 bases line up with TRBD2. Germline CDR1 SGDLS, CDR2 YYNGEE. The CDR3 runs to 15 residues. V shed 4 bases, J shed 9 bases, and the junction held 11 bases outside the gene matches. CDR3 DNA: TGTGCCAGCAGCCCCCGTCGCATAGCGGGGGGGGCCCAGTACTTC. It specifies CASSPRRIAGGAQYF.

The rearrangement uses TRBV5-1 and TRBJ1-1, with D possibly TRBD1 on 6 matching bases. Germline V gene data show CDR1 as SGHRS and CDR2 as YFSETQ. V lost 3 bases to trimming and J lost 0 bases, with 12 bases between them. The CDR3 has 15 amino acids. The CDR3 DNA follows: TGCGCCAGCAGCTCCCGGACAGCAATGAACACTGAAGCTTTCTTT. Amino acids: CASSSRTAMNTEAFF. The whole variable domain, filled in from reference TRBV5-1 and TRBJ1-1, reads KAGVTQTPRYLIKTRGQQVTLSCSPISGHRSVSWYQQTPGQGLQFLFEYFSETQRNKGNFPGRFSGRQFSNSRSEMNVSTLELGDSALYLCASSSRTAMNTEAFFGQGTRLTVV.

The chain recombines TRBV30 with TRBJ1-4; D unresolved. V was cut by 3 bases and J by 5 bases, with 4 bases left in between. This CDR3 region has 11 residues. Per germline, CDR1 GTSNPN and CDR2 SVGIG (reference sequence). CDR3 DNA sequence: TGTGCCTGGAGCAGCAATGAAAAACTGTTTTTT. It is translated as CAWSSNEKLFF.

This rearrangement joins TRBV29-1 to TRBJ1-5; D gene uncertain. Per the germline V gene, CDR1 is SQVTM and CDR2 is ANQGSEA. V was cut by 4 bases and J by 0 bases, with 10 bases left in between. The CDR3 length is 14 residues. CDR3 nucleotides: TGCAGCGTTGGGACGGGTGATAGCAATCAGCCCCAGCATTTT. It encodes CSVGTGDSNQPQHF. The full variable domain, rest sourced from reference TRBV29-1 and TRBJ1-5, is SAVISQKPSRDICQRGTSLTIQCQVDSQVTMMFWYRQQPGQSLTLIATANQGSEATYESGFVIDKFPISRPNLTFSTLTVSNMSPEDSSIYLCSVGTGDSNQPQHFGDGTRLSIL.

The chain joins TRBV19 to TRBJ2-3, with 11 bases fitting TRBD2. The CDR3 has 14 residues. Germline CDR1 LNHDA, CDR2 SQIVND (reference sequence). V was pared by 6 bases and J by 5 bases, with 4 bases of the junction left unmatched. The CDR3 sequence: CASRGGTSGDTQYF. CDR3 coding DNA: TGTGCCAGTAGAGGGGGGACTAGCGGAGATACGCAGTATTTT.

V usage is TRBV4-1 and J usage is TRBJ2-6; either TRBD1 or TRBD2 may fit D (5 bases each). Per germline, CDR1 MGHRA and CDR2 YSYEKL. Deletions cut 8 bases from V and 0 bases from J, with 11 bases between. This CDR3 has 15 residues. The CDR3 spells CASGAGGSGANVLTF. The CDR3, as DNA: TGCGCCAGCGGGGCTGGGGGCTCTGGGGCCAACGTCCTGACTTTC.